Following are 17 T cell receptor beta chains from one sample sequenced in a study of T cells in Graves' hyperthyroidism and ophthalmopathy. TCR beta CDR3 sequences were amplified from RNA transcripts. RT-PCR in the first round (using the HTBI primer set) targeted the TCR CDR3. A single record per CDR3 protein comes from TCRdb applying MiXCR to the multiplex PCR reads. The sample comprises over 450,000 distinct CDR3 sequences, about 15% of which are singletons, and around a sixth rests with the top ten. Input material: blood. The receptors were gathered from a woman aged 18-29 years with Graves' hyperthyroidism.

This clonotype was counted many times. The V call is TRBV4-2, the J call TRBJ1-6; 9 nucleotides agree with TRBD1. J lost 7 bases, V lost 1 base, and 5 bases had no gene match. Germline V gives CDR1 LGHNA, CDR2 YNFKEQ. The CDR3 has 16 residues. The CDR3 DNA follows: TGTGCCAGCAGCCAAGCCGAGGGACAGGGAAATTCACCCCTCCACTTT. This translates into CASSQAEGQGNSPLHF.

There are many counts of this clonotype. The rearrangement links TRBV5-1 to TRBJ2-3, with D perhaps matching TRBD1 (6 bases). V lost 3 bases and J lost 1, with 9 bases in between. The germline CDR1 and CDR2 sequences are SGHRS and YFSETQ. The CDR3 extends over 14 amino acids. DNA for the CDR3: TGCGCCAGCAGCTCTCGGACAGGCACAGATACGCAGTATTTT. This encodes CASSSRTGTDTQYF. The whole variable domain, filled in from reference TRBV5-1 and TRBJ2-3, reads KAGVTQTPRYLIKTRGQQVTLSCSPISGHRSVSWYQQTPGQGLQFLFEYFSETQRNKGNFPGRFSGRQFSNSRSEMNVSTLELGDSALYLCASSSRTGTDTQYFGPGTRLTVL.

This clonotype was counted at least ten times. The CDR3 DNA follows: TGTGCCAGCAGCTCGGGACTATTTAGTCAAGATACGCAGTATTTT. Encoded protein: CASSSGLFSQDTQYF. V gene TRBV7-3 combines with J gene TRBJ2-3, with 7 positions matching TRBD2. Germline CDR1 is SGHTA and CDR2 is FQGTGA. The CDR3 has 15 residues. The trim removed 4 bases at V and 5 bases at J, leaving 9 bases unmatched.

The V gene is TRBV27, the J gene TRBJ1-4; D unclear. The CDR3 consists of 15 residues. CDR1 is MNHEY, CDR2 SMNVEV, per germline (reference sequence). V lost 5 bases and J 0 bases, leaving 10 bases between the germline ends. The DNA of the CDR3 is TGTGCCAGCAGTCCCCACAGCCCAACTAATGAAAAACTGTTTTTT. Translating gives CASSPHSPTNEKLFF.

This clonotype has just a few counts. The chain recombines TRBV7-9 with TRBJ2-3; D remains ambiguous. Germline values: CDR1 SEHNR, CDR2 FQNEAQ (reference sequence). The CDR3 loop spans 14 amino acids. V lost 0 bases, J lost 4 bases, and 8 bases lay in between. Here the CDR3 reads CASSLAHTADTQYF. Here the CDR3 DNA reads TGTGCCAGCAGCTTAGCTCACACAGCAGATACGCAGTATTTT. The whole variable domain, remainder taken from reference TRBV7-9 and TRBJ2-3, is DTGVSQNPRHKITKRGQNVTFRCDPISEHNRLYWYRQTLGQGPEFLTYFQNEAQLEKSRLLSDRFSAERPKGSFSTLEIQRTEQGDSAMYLCASSLAHTADTQYFGPGTRLTVL.

This clonotype showed up just a few times. Germline and junction disagree at one end, which may indicate a read error. The chain recombines TRBV20-1 with TRBJ1-1; TRBD1 matches 8 bases. The CDR3 loop spans 15 amino acids. Germline CDR1 reads DFQATT; CDR2 reads SNEGSKA (reference sequence). The CDR3 loop is CSAARNRGKNTEAYF. CDR3 DNA sequence: TGCAGTGCTGCGAGAAACAGGGGGAAGAACACTGAAGCTTACTTT.

The chain employs TRBV24-1 and TRBJ2-2, with D unresolved. Per the germline V gene, CDR1 is KGHDR and CDR2 is SFDVKD. The CDR3 runs to 13 residues. The germline V and J ends were trimmed by 5 bases and 0 bases, with 3 bases remaining between them. For the CDR3, the DNA is TGTGCCACCAGTGGGACGAACACCGGGGAGCTGTTTTTT. Translating gives CATSGTNTGELFF.

The genes are TRBV20-1 and TRBJ2-3; 7 bases agree with TRBD2. The CDR3 covers 18 residues. The germline gives CDR1 DFQATT, CDR2 SNEGSKA (reference sequence). The ends lost 5 bases at V and 0 bases at J; junction bases unmatched: 17. CDR3 amino acids: CSARPLGEGTTSTDTQYF. CDR3 sequence (DNA): TGCAGTGCTCGTCCACTTGGGGAGGGGACTACTAGCACAGATACGCAGTATTTT.

The chain uses TRBV5-1 and TRBJ2-3, with 11 bases lining up with TRBD2. Germline CDR1 reads SGHRS; CDR2 reads YFSETQ. The V segment lost 4 bases and the J segment 1 base; nucleotides outside the gene matches: 8. This CDR3 has 17 residues. In DNA form, the CDR3 reads TGCGCCAGCAGCGGAAGGACTAGCGGGTTCGGCACAGATACGCAGTATTTT. Protein product: CASSGRTSGFGTDTQYF.

In its sample, this clonotype was seen many times. This rearrangement joins TRBV20-1 to TRBJ1-6; 8 bases align to TRBD1. Germline V gene sequence: CDR1 DFQATT, CDR2 SNEGSKA (reference sequence). The CDR3 has 15 residues. Trimming cost V 6 bases and J 6 bases; bases outside gene matches: 10. DNA for the CDR3: TGCAGTGCGCAAAGACGGACAGGGATTAATTCACCCCTCCACTTT. Its protein product is CSAQRRTGINSPLHF.

At least ten counts were recorded for this clonotype. This sequence joins TRBV29-1 and TRBJ1-1; D uncertain. CDR3 length equals 12 residues. Germline CDR1 and CDR2: SQVTM and ANQGSEA. V lost 3 bases to trimming and J lost 3 bases, with 8 bases between them. In DNA, the CDR3 is TGCAGCGTTGACAAGGAGTACACTGAAGCTTTCTTT. Translation: CSVDKEYTEAFF.

This clonotype has at least ten counts. The chain couples TRBV2 to TRBJ2-1, with 7 bases fitting TRBD2. Germline lookup yields CDR1 SNHLY and CDR2 FYNNEI. The V and J ends lost 11 bases and 4 bases, in that order; junction bases with no gene match: 8. This CDR3 has 13 residues. The CDR3 loop is CARELALYNEQFF. CDR3 sequence (DNA): TGTGCCCGCGAACTAGCGCTGTACAATGAGCAGTTCTTC. Together with reference TRBV2 and TRBJ2-1, the CDR3 gives the full variable domain: EPEVTQTPSHQVTQMGQEVILRCVPISNHLYFYWYRQILGQKVEFLVSFYNNEISEKSEIFDDQFSVERPDGSNFTLKIRSTKLEDSAMYFCARELALYNEQFFGPGTRLTVL.

This clonotype occurred many times. The V and J genes are TRBV20-1 and TRBJ2-1, with D unclear. The CDR3 spans 14 residues. V was clipped by 1 base and J by 0 bases, with 7 bases between them. Germline CDR1 is DFQATT and CDR2 is SNEGSKA (reference sequence). The DNA of the CDR3 is TGCAGTGCTAGAGGGTTCAGCTCCTACAATGAGCAGTTCTTC. It codes for CSARGFSSYNEQFF.

At least ten counts were recorded for this clonotype. This chain links TRBV6-1 with TRBJ1-4; perhaps TRBD1 as D (5 bases). With 3 bases removed from V and 3 bases from J, the gap between germline ends came to 11 bases. There are 15 residues in the CDR3. The germline V gene has CDR1 MNHNS and CDR2 SASEGT. The CDR3 loop is CASSERGRPNEKLFF. Written as DNA, the CDR3 is TGTGCCAGCAGTGAGAGGGGAAGGCCTAATGAAAAACTGTTTTTT.

The sample holds many counts of this clonotype. V gene TRBV3-1 combines with J gene TRBJ2-3, with TRBD2 as a possible D gene (6 bases). The CDR3 sequence is 14 residues long. V was trimmed by 4 bases and J by 7 bases, leaving 15 bases between them. The germline gives CDR1 LGHDT, CDR2 YNNKEL (reference sequence). CDR3 in amino acids: CASSLPEGVNTQYF. The CDR3 DNA reads as TGTGCCAGCAGCCTCCCGGAGGGAGTGAATACGCAGTATTTT.

This clonotype has at least ten counts. The chain couples TRBV11-3 to TRBJ1-1, with 7 bases matching TRBD1. This CDR3 comprises 15 residues. The germline CDR1 and CDR2 sequences are SGHNT and YENEEA. J lost 1 base, V lost 5 bases, and 7 bases had no gene match. In DNA, the CDR3 is TGTGCCAGCAGCCCCCGACAGGGAAAGAACACTGAAGCTTTCTTT. Translation gives CASSPRQGKNTEAFF.

This clonotype was counted many times. V and J are TRBV11-2 and TRBJ2-7, with D uncertain. CDR3 length: 13 residues. CDR1 and CDR2 from the germline V gene are SGHAT and FQNNGV. V lost 0 bases, J lost 7 bases, and 10 bases lay in between. This chain's CDR3 is CASSLEEAWEQYF. The CDR3 DNA is TGTGCCAGCAGCTTAGAGGAAGCGTGGGAGCAGTACTTC.